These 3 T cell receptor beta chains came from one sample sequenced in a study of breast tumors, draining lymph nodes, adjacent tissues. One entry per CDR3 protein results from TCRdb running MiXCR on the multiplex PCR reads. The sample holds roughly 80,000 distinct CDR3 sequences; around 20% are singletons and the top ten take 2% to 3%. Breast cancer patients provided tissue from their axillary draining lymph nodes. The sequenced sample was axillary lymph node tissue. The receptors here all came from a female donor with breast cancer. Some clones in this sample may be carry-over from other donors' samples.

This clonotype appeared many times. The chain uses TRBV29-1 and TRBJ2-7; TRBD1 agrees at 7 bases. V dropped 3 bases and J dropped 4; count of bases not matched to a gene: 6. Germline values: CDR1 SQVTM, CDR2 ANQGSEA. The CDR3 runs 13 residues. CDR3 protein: CSVDRPGGYEQYF. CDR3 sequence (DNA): TGCAGCGTTGATAGGCCAGGGGGTTACGAGCAGTACTTC.

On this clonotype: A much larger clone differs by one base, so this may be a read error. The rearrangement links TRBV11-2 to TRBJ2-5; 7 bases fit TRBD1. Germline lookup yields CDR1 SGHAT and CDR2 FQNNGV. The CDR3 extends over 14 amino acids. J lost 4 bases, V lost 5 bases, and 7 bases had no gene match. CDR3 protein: CASSLDRFRETQYF. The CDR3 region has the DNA TGTGCCAGCAGCCTGGACAGGTTCCGAGAGACCCAGTACTTC.

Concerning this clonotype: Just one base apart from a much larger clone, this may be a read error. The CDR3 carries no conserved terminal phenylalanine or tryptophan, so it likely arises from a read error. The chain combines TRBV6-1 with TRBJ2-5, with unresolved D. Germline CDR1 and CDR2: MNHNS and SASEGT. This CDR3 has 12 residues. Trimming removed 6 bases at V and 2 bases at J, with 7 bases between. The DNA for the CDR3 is TGTGCCAGCAGGTTGGGACAAGAGACCCAGTACTCC. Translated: CASRLGQETQYS.